This T cell receptor beta chain was observed in a study of shared clonotypes between healthy human individuals. Trimming took off 1 base at V and 4 bases at J, with 8 bases between the two ends. This CDR3 region has 14 residues. From germline, CDR1 is GTSNPN and CDR2 SVGIG (reference sequence). It was at deep level that the assay was run. Method: immunoSEQ multiplex PCR; TCRdb's copy keeps in-frame clones and lacks some. The sample has about 510,000 clones; about 80% are singletons. Material for sequencing was PBMCs. The chain joins TRBV30 to TRBJ2-6; a possible D gene is TRBD1 (6 bases). The clonotype originates from a woman in her thirties or forties in good health. Some clones in this sample may be carry-over from other donors' samples. CDR3 DNA: TGTGCCTGGAGTGGACAGGCAGGGGCCAACGTCCTGACTTTC. Its translation is CAWSGQAGANVLTF.